The sequence of this T cell receptor (beta chain) was determined in a study of cytomegalovirus exposure and HLA in healthy donors. About the study: Genotyping of roughly 400 donors showed that 70% to 90% belonged to the Caucasian-associated ancestry cluster. Whole-study findings and limits: Sequencing had likely introduced a cluster of highly shared sequence variants as an artifact.

The PCR used 60 Vbeta and 13 Jbeta primers. Data came from immunoSEQ multiplex PCR; TCRdb stores just in-frame clones and leaves some out. The sample shows about 190,000 clones, around 90% of them seen only once. This clone appeared a few times. The antigen remains unidentified. Sequencing was carried out using PBMCs. This TCR was recovered from a boy aged 2 to 10 in good health and CMV-seronegative.

The DNA for the CDR3 is TGCGCCAGCAGCTTGGCAGGACGGGGAAACATTCAGTACTTC. This codes for CASSLAGRGNIQYF. The gene calls are TRBV5-1 and TRBJ2-4; D might be TRBD2 (5 bases). With 0 bases removed from V and 6 bases from J, the gap between germline ends came to 10 bases. CDR3 length equals 14 residues. Germline CDR1 SGHRS, CDR2 YFSETQ.